Listed here is a single T cell receptor beta chain. The antigen remains unidentified. Profiled with immunoSEQ multiplex PCR; TCRdb holds only in-frame clones, not every one. This table has about 130,000 clones, 89% appearing once. Trimming removed 3 bases from V and 5 bases from J, with 13 bases in between. Germline assignment: CDR1 DFQATT and CDR2 SNEGSKA (reference sequence). The CDR3 runs 13 residues. The data are from a study of T cell responses to AZD1222 COVID-19 vaccine. Overall study findings and caveats: There were repertoire samples only from the period after the peak T cell response. Along spike, vaccine-associated CD4 TCRs were found throughout, with dominance at 160-218 and 743-854. Of spike-specific TCRs, nearly half reportedly target regions left unmutated in variants. Spike-specific TCR depth and breadth grew after two AZD1222 doses.

This sample comprised peripheral blood, obtained on day 0 of AZD1222 vaccination. This TCR came from an adult in good health. The chain couples TRBV20-1 to TRBJ1-2; D is unresolved. In nucleotides, the CDR3 is TGCAGTGCTAGTCCCGGTGGGGTTTATGGCTACACCTTC. This codes for CSASPGGVYGYTF.